The 25 T cell receptor beta chains below were found in one sample sequenced in a study of regulatory T cells in long-lasting Graves disease. As for time point: newly diagnosed GD, antithyroid drugs for less than 3 months. PBMC RNA served as the TCR library source. Assembly of TCR beta libraries relied on iRepertoire HTBI primers together with Arm-PCR of CDR3 regions. TCRdb ran MiXCR on the multiplex PCR reads and lists one entry per CDR3 protein. The sample lists around 450,000 distinct CDR3 sequences; approximately 15% were seen once. The same sample was also studied in work on T cells in Graves' hyperthyroidism and ophthalmopathy.

The specimen comprised peripheral blood mononuclear cells (PBMCs), sampled at new diagnosis, from a patient treated with antithyroid drugs. Every receptor here comes from a woman between 25 and 40 years old with Graves disease.

This clonotype was counted ten times or more. V gene TRBV6-1 combines with J gene TRBJ1-5, with D uncertain. The CDR3 length is 13 residues. Germline CDR1 reads MNHNS; CDR2 reads SASEGT. The V end lost 6 bases, the J end lost 8 bases, and 14 bases lay between the germline ends. The CDR3 spells CASSPLQSEPQHF. In DNA, the CDR3 is TGTGCCAGCAGCCCCTTACAGTCGGAGCCCCAGCATTTT.

As for this clonotype: This could be a read error, since a much larger clone is one nucleotide away. The chain recombines TRBV24-1 with TRBJ2-1; the D is unclear. Germline CDR1 reads KGHDR; CDR2 reads SFDVKD. The V and J ends lost 5 bases and 7 bases respectively, with 17 bases between them. The CDR3 spans 15 residues. The CDR3 coding sequence is TGTGCCACCAGTGGTCCACGGCCCCAGGCGAATGAGCAGTTCTTC. Translation gives CATSGPRPQANEQFF.

Remarks on this clonotype: At one of its ends the junction is not consistent with the germline gene, which may arise from a read error. This rearrangement joins TRBV20-1 to TRBJ2-1; 15 bases fit TRBD2. This CDR3 is built from 19 residues. The germline CDR1 and CDR2 sequences are DFQATT and SNEGSKA (reference sequence). This CDR3 is CSARDSGTSGGWNYNERFF. The CDR3 DNA is TGCAGTGCTAGAGACTCCGGGACTAGCGGGGGGTGGAACTACAATGAGCGGTTCTTC.

This chain links TRBV30 with TRBJ1-1, with D hard to call. This CDR3 has 11 residues. Germline V CDR1 and CDR2: GTSNPN, SVGIG (reference sequence). The ends were cut back, 0 bases at V and 2 bases at J, with 1 base in the middle. The CDR3 loop is CAWSVNTEAFF. The CDR3 DNA reads TGTGCCTGGAGTGTTAACACTGAAGCTTTCTTT.

Points on this clonotype: This may come from a read error, since a much larger clone is one base off. CDR3 in amino acids: CASLSEDPYEQYF. In nucleotides, the CDR3 is TGTGCCAGCCTCTCGGAGGACCCCTACGAGCAGTACTTC. The chain links TRBV18 to TRBJ2-7; maybe TRBD2 (5 bases). The CDR3 has 13 residues. Trimming pared 8 bases from V and 2 bases from J, leaving 13 bases between. The V gene's germline CDR1 is KGHSH and CDR2 LQKENI.

This clonotype was recorded at least ten times. This rearrangement joins TRBV7-3 to TRBJ2-1; 13 positions agree with TRBD2. CDR3 length equals 18 residues. CDR1 and CDR2 (germline): SGHTA, FQGTGA. V shed 5 bases, J shed 7 bases, and the junction held 14 bases outside the gene matches. The CDR3 DNA sequence: TGTGCCAGCAGCCAAACACCTCCGGGACTAGCGGGAAAGAATGAGCAGTTCTTC. Translated: CASSQTPPGLAGKNEQFF.

About this clonotype: A much larger clone sits a single nucleotide away, making a read error possible. The rearrangement joins TRBV2 to TRBJ1-5; D is perhaps TRBD1 (6 bases). The germline V and J ends were trimmed by 7 bases and 0 bases, with 13 bases remaining between them. The CDR3 extends over 15 amino acids. Germline CDR1 SNHLY, CDR2 FYNNEI. CDR3 protein: CASTPKGGSNQPQHF. Here the CDR3 DNA reads TGTGCCAGCACACCAAAGGGGGGTAGCAATCAGCCCCAGCATTTT.

With regard to this clonotype: The conserved phenylalanine or tryptophan is not found at the CDR3 terminus, so this likely reflects a read error. This rearrangement joins TRBV30 to TRBJ2-1; D ambiguous. The CDR3 loop spans 12 amino acids. Germline CDR1 and CDR2: GTSNPN and SVGIG (reference sequence). V was pared by 2 bases and J by 10 bases, with 12 bases between. Here the CDR3 DNA reads TGTGCCTGGAGTCGTTCACCGGACGAGCAGTTCCTC. This gives the protein CAWSRSPDEQFL.

In this sample, this clonotype turned up many times. The chain couples TRBV28 to TRBJ1-5, with D unresolved. The germline V gene has CDR1 MDHEN and CDR2 SYDVKM. V lost 4 bases and J 0 bases, leaving 4 bases between the germline ends. CDR3 length: 13 amino acids. CDR3 sequence: CASSSHSNQPQHF. In DNA, the CDR3 is TGTGCCAGCAGTTCACATAGCAATCAGCCCCAGCATTTT.

This clonotype was seen repeatedly, ten times or more. J is TRBJ2-3 and V is TRBV5-1; D tentatively fits TRBD1 or TRBD2 (5 bases each). The length of the CDR3 is 15 residues. Germline-derived CDR1 and CDR2 are SGHRS and YFSETQ. V was pared by 4 bases and J by 4 bases, with 16 bases between. CDR3 region: CASSVRGASADTQYF. DNA for the CDR3: TGCGCCAGCAGCGTCCGAGGGGCATCTGCAGATACGCAGTATTTT.

This chain uses TRBV5-1 with TRBJ2-7; TRBD1 agrees at 9 bases. J lost 6 bases, V lost 4 bases, and 14 bases had no gene match. CDR3 length: 16 amino acids. The germline CDR1 and CDR2 sequences are SGHRS and YFSETQ. The CDR3 DNA is TGCGCCAGCAGCCCCCCAAGGACAGGGGCCCTGAGCGAGCAGTACTTC. Amino acid sequence: CASSPPRTGALSEQYF.

The V call is TRBV7-2, the J call TRBJ1-5; no clear D gene. Germline CDR1 and CDR2: SGHTA and FQGNSA. This CDR3 contains 16 residues. The germline V and J ends were trimmed by 0 bases and 5 bases, with 14 bases remaining between them. CDR3 region: CASSLAGPAVDQPQHF. The CDR3 DNA sequence: TGTGCCAGCAGCTTAGCAGGCCCTGCGGTAGATCAGCCCCAGCATTTT.

This clonotype was observed many times. This rearrangement joins TRBV24-1 to TRBJ2-2; 8 nucleotides align to TRBD2. The CDR3 covers 15 residues. The junction had 6 bases not matched to a gene; V was cut back by 3 bases and J by 7 bases. In germline, CDR1 is KGHDR, CDR2 SFDVKD. This chain's CDR3 is CATSDPTSGGGELFF. In DNA, the CDR3 is TGTGCCACCAGTGATCCTACTAGCGGAGGCGGGGAGCTGTTTTTT.

At least ten counts were recorded for this clonotype. The J gene is TRBJ2-5, the V gene TRBV28, with 8 positions matching TRBD2. CDR1 and CDR2 from the germline V gene are MDHEN and SYDVKM. V gave up 2 bases and J gave up 1 base; unmatched junction bases: 3. This CDR3 spans 15 amino acids. CDR3 in DNA: TGTGCCAGCAGTTTAAGCGGGAGTGGCCAAGAGACCCAGTACTTC. Its translation: CASSLSGSGQETQYF.

This clonotype was seen a few times. V and J are TRBV15 and TRBJ2-2; TRBD1 or TRBD2 may be the D gene (5 bases each). Trimming removed 5 bases at V and 1 base at J, with 11 bases between. The CDR3 loop spans 15 amino acids. Germline-derived CDR1 and CDR2 are LNHNV and YYDKDF (reference sequence). CDR3 coding DNA: TGTGCCACCAGCCCCTTGAGGGGGAACACCGGGGAGCTGTTTTTT. The encoded protein is CATSPLRGNTGELFF. The full variable domain, with the rest looked up from reference TRBV15 and TRBJ2-2, is DAMVIQNPRYQVTQFGKPVTLSCSQTLNHNVMYWYQQKSSQAPKLLFHYYDKDFNNEADTPDNFQSRRPNTSFCFLDIRSPGLGDTAMYLCATSPLRGNTGELFFGEGSRLTVL.

This clonotype was recorded many times. The DNA for the CDR3 is TGTGCCTGGAGTGGCGGCGCACATAGCAATCAGCCCCAGCATTTT. Translation: CAWSGGAHSNQPQHF. The chain couples TRBV30 to TRBJ1-5; D is unresolved. V lost 1 base to trimming and J lost 0 bases, with 10 bases between them. Germline CDR1 is GTSNPN and CDR2 is SVGIG (reference sequence). The CDR3 is 15 residues long.

In this sample, this clonotype turned up once. This chain links TRBV3-1 with TRBJ2-2; D remains ambiguous. The V gene lost 4 bases and the J gene lost 1 base, with 7 bases spanning the gap. CDR1 is LGHDT and CDR2 is YNNKEL in the germline V gene (reference sequence). The CDR3 runs 14 residues. The DNA of the CDR3 is TGTGCCAGCAGCCGATTCGGGAACACCGGGGAGCTGTTTTTT. Its protein product is CASSRFGNTGELFF. The full variable domain, with the rest looked up from reference TRBV3-1 and TRBJ2-2, is DTAVSQTPKYLVTQMGNDKSIKCEQNLGHDTMYWYKQDSKKFLKIMFSYNNKELIINETVPNRFSPKSPDKAHLNLHINSLELGDSAVYFCASSRFGNTGELFFGEGSRLTVL.

The CDR3 protein is CASSPLTSGPGYGYTF. CDR3 DNA sequence: TGTGCCAGCAGTCCCCTTACGTCCGGGCCGGGCTATGGCTACACCTTC. The chain is built from TRBV6-1 and TRBJ1-2; D is unclear. CDR3 length equals 16 residues. Per germline, CDR1 MNHNS and CDR2 SASEGT. The V gene lost 5 bases and the J gene lost 4 bases, with 20 bases spanning the gap.

This clonotype was recorded at least ten times. The junction and the germline gene differ at one end; a read error may be behind it. The CDR3 sequence: CAISSLRRGLAVPPNEQFF. The CDR3 coding sequence is TGTGCCATCAGTTCCCTCCGCAGAGGACTAGCGGTCCCTCCCAATGAGCAGTTCTTC. The rearrangement joins TRBV12-3 or TRBV12-4 to TRBJ2-1; 10 bases fit TRBD2. The CDR3 is 19 residues long.

Ten or more counts support this clonotype. V usage is TRBV24-1 and J usage is TRBJ1-1; D gene uncertain. The CDR3 sequence is 13 residues long. The V gene's germline CDR1 is KGHDR and CDR2 SFDVKD. The V end was cut by 7 bases, the J end by 0 bases, with 8 bases between. The CDR3 sequence: CATRKGMNTEAFF. CDR3 nucleotides: TGTGCCACCAGGAAGGGAATGAACACTGAAGCTTTCTTT.

This clonotype was seen at least ten times. This chain connects TRBV27 to TRBJ2-7; D not resolved. The ends were cut back, 4 bases at V and 0 bases at J, with 13 bases in the middle. CDR1 and CDR2 from the germline V gene are MNHEY and SMNVEV (reference sequence). CDR3 length: 15 residues. This chain's CDR3 is CASSSTRESSYEQYF. CDR3 coding DNA: TGTGCCAGCAGTTCTACCCGCGAGAGCTCCTACGAGCAGTACTTC.

The chain has TRBV5-5 and TRBJ2-6, with D possibly TRBD2 on 6 matching bases. The CDR3 is 15 amino acids. Germline CDR1 and CDR2: SGHKS and YYEKEE (reference sequence). V shed 4 bases and J shed 0 bases, with 8 bases lying between them. CDR3 coding DNA: TGTGCCAGCAGCGGGGAGGTCTCTGGGGCCAACGTCCTGACTTTC. As protein: CASSGEVSGANVLTF.

Remarks on this clonotype: A read error may explain this, as a much larger clone is one base away. CDR3 DNA sequence: TGCAGTGCTAGTAGCGGGAGAAGCCACGAGCAGTTCTTC. Its protein product is CSASSGRSHEQFF. The chain uses TRBV20-1 and TRBJ2-1, with TRBD2 matching over 9 bases. Germline V gene sequence: CDR1 DFQATT, CDR2 SNEGSKA (reference sequence). The length of the CDR3 is 13 residues. J lost 10 bases, V lost 3 bases, and 7 bases had no gene match.

The chain links TRBV4-1 to TRBJ2-1, with 7 bases identical to TRBD2. The CDR3 covers 17 residues. V dropped 2 bases and J dropped 2; count of bases not matched to a gene: 9. Germline-derived CDR1 and CDR2 are MGHRA and YSYEKL. The CDR3 sequence: CASSQSGALEPYNEQFF. The CDR3 DNA follows: TGCGCCAGCAGCCAAAGCGGGGCCTTAGAGCCCTACAATGAGCAGTTCTTC.

This clonotype was seen repeatedly, ten times or more. The rearrangement joins TRBV30 to TRBJ2-3; D not certain. Trimming took 1 base from V and 6 from J, leaving 14 bases between them. The V gene's germline CDR1 is GTSNPN and CDR2 SVGIG (reference sequence). The CDR3 has 14 residues. CDR3 in amino acids: CAWSAGSSRDTQYF. The CDR3 DNA sequence: TGTGCCTGGAGTGCCGGCTCGAGCAGGGATACGCAGTATTTT.